This T cell receptor (beta chain) stems from a study of regulatory dendritic cells for organ transplantation. Germline V gene sequence: CDR1 SGHTA, CDR2 FQGNSA. CDR3 size: 13 residues. Unmatched junction bases numbered 9, after V lost 7 bases and J lost 7 bases. CFSE-labeled sorted T cells met regulatory or mature dendritic cells for over 4 days. This clone is a singleton in its sample. What it binds is unknown. Repertoires were generated with immunoSEQ multiplex PCR, while TCRdb's copy carries only in-frame clones and drops some. This table has 13,000 or so clones, approximately 89% appearing once. The sample taken for sequencing was naive CD8+ T cells from blood cultured with regulatory dendritic cells. Subset reported: CD45RA+ naive T cells. V usage is TRBV7-2 and J usage is TRBJ1-2; 7 positions match TRBD1. The TCR sequence derives from a human donor in good health. Here the CDR3 reads CASTPDRASGYTF. The CDR3 nucleotides read TGTGCCAGCACCCCAGACAGGGCTAGTGGCTACACCTTC.